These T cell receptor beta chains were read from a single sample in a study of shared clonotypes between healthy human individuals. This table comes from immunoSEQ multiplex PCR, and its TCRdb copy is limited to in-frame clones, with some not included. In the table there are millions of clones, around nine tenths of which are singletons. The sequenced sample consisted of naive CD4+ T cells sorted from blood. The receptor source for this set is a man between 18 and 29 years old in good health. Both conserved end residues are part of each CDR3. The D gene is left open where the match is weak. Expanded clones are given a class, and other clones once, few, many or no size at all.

CDR3: CASSPDRGFSNTQYF; DNA: TGTGCCAGCAGCCCAGACAGGGGGTTCTCAAATACGCAGTATTTT; D: TRBD1; J: TRBJ2-3; size: .; V: TRBV11-3
CDR3: CAWSINADTEAFF; DNA: TGTGCCTGGAGCATTAACGCAGACACTGAAGCTTTCTTT; D: .; J: TRBJ1-1; size: .; V: TRBV30
CDR3: CASKRESGTPTLGLAWEQYF; DNA: TGCGCCAGCAAGCGGGAGAGTGGGACTCCTACCCTGGGACTCGCTTGGGAGCAGTACTTC; D: TRBD2; J: TRBJ2-7; size: .; V: TRBV5-1
CDR3: CASSLGLADYNEQFF; DNA: TGTGCCAGCAGCTTGGGACTAGCGGACTACAATGAGCAGTTCTTC; D: TRBD2; J: TRBJ2-1; size: once; V: TRBV5-6
CDR3: CASSIQGAGIGEAFF; DNA: TGTGCCAGTAGTATACAGGGGGCGGGTATAGGTGAAGCTTTCTTT; D: TRBD1; J: TRBJ1-1; size: .; V: TRBV19
CDR3: CASSQELSRRNEQFF; DNA: TGCGCCAGCAGCCAAGAACTATCAAGGCGGAATGAGCAGTTCTTC; D: .; J: TRBJ2-1; size: .; V: TRBV4-3
CDR3: CASSLAGGTEAFF; DNA: TGTGCCAGCAGCTTAGCAGGGGGCACTGAAGCTTTCTTT; D: TRBD1; J: TRBJ1-1; size: few; V: TRBV11-2
CDR3: CASRLAALGEQYF; DNA: TGTGCCTCGAGACTAGCGGCCCTCGGCGAGCAGTACTTC; D: TRBD2; J: TRBJ2-7; size: .; V: TRBV10-3
CDR3: CASRDRDWGYGYTF; DNA: TGTGCCAGCAGGGACAGGGATTGGGGCTATGGCTACACCTTC; D: TRBD1; J: TRBJ1-2; size: .; V: TRBV2
CDR3: CAAGRGNQETQYF; DNA: TGTGCCGCCGGGCGGGGGAACCAAGAGACCCAGTACTTC; D: TRBD2; J: TRBJ2-5; size: .; V: TRBV6-1
CDR3: CASSPPGLAGNPLQETQYF; DNA: TGTGCCAGCAGCCCCCCGGGACTAGCGGGGAACCCACTCCAAGAGACCCAGTACTTC; D: TRBD2; J: TRBJ2-5; size: .; V: TRBV7-9
CDR3: CAWAGGSTEAFF; DNA: TGTGCCTGGGCAGGGGGAAGCACTGAAGCTTTCTTT; D: TRBD1; J: TRBJ1-1; size: .; V: TRBV30
CDR3: CASSLAGTITDTQYF; DNA: TGTGCCAGCAGCTTAGCGGGCACAATCACAGATACGCAGTATTTT; D: .; J: TRBJ2-3; size: .; V: TRBV7-9
CDR3: CASSHLPVRELFF; DNA: TGCGCCAGCAGCCATTTGCCGGTCCGGGAGCTGTTTTTT; D: .; J: TRBJ2-2; size: .; V: TRBV4-3
CDR3: CASSESGYEQYF; DNA: TGCGCCAGCAGTGAGTCAGGCTACGAGCAGTACTTC; D: .; J: TRBJ2-7; size: .; V: TRBV10-2
CDR3: CASSEAVAGGSTDTQYF; DNA: TGTGCCAGCAGTGAGGCGGTAGCGGGGGGGTCCACAGATACGCAGTATTTT; D: TRBD2; J: TRBJ2-3; size: .; V: TRBV2
CDR3: CASSRETGLVRQPQHF; DNA: TGTGCCAGCAGCCGGGAGACAGGTCTTGTCAGGCAGCCCCAGCATTTT; D: .; J: TRBJ1-5; size: .; V: TRBV7-2
CDR3: CKAGGPDTQYF; DNA: TGCAAGGCGGGAGGGCCAGATACGCAGTATTTT; D: TRBD2; J: TRBJ2-3; size: .; V: TRBV20-1
CDR3: CASSLPGSPNTEAFF; DNA: TGTGCCAGCAGCTTGCCAGGGTCGCCGAACACTGAAGCTTTCTTT; D: .; J: TRBJ1-1; size: .; V: TRBV5-4
CDR3: CASSPEGTVNYGYTF; DNA: TGTGCCAGCAGTCCCGAAGGGACAGTTAACTATGGCTACACCTTC; D: TRBD1; J: TRBJ1-2; size: .; V: TRBV27
CDR3: CASSLTGAGGTTDTQYF; DNA: TGTGCCAGCAGCTTAACCGGCGCGGGAGGAACCACAGATACGCAGTATTTT; D: TRBD2; J: TRBJ2-3; size: .; V: TRBV7-2
CDR3: CASSLPDRGLGETQYF; DNA: TGCGCCAGCAGCCTCCCCGACAGGGGGCTGGGGGAGACCCAGTACTTC; D: TRBD1; J: TRBJ2-5; size: once; V: TRBV5-1
CDR3: CASTTGGGAWETQYF; DNA: TGTGCCAGCACGACTGGAGGGGGGGCTTGGGAGACCCAGTACTTC; D: .; J: TRBJ2-5; size: .; V: TRBV6-1
CDR3: CASSPGRTLTGYGYTF; DNA: TGCGCCAGCAGCCCGGGACGGACTTTAACGGGCTATGGCTACACCTTC; D: .; J: TRBJ1-2; size: .; V: TRBV5-1
CDR3: CASSIRRGTGNYGYTF; DNA: TGTGCCAGTAGTATTCGGCGCGGGACAGGCAACTATGGCTACACCTTC; D: TRBD1; J: TRBJ1-2; size: .; V: TRBV19
CDR3: CASSSRTGGNEKLFF; DNA: TGCGCCAGCAGCTCACGGACAGGTGGAAATGAAAAACTGTTTTTT; D: TRBD1; J: TRBJ1-4; size: .; V: TRBV5-1
CDR3: CAISVRGTDNEQFF; DNA: TGTGCCATTTCGGTGCGGGGTACAGACAATGAGCAGTTCTTC; D: .; J: TRBJ2-1; size: .; V: TRBV5-4
CDR3: CASSYQGPNEQFF; DNA: TGTGCCAGCAGTTACCAGGGGCCCAATGAGCAGTTCTTC; D: .; J: TRBJ2-1; size: once; V: TRBV6-6
CDR3: CASSPRTLYGYTF; DNA: TGTGCCAGCAGTCCGCGGACCCTCTATGGCTACACCTTC; D: .; J: TRBJ1-2; size: .; V: TRBV28
CDR3: CASSEAPQGTETQYF; DNA: TGTGCCAGCAGTGAAGCGCCTCAGGGTACGGAGACCCAGTACTTC; D: .; J: TRBJ2-5; size: .; V: TRBV2
CDR3: CARVSMKNSRSYNEQFF; DNA: TGTGCCCGAGTCTCTATGAAGAACAGCCGTTCCTACAATGAGCAGTTCTTC; D: .; J: TRBJ2-1; size: .; V: TRBV30
CDR3: CASRLGTNTYEQYF; DNA: TGTGCCAGCAGACTAGGGACGAACACCTACGAGCAGTACTTC; D: .; J: TRBJ2-7; size: .; V: TRBV2
CDR3: CASSELGGVTDTQYF; DNA: TGTGCCAGCAGTGAATTGGGCGGGGTAACAGATACGCAGTATTTT; D: .; J: TRBJ2-3; size: .; V: TRBV25-1
CDR3: CASSNPGPYEQYF; DNA: TGTGCCAGCAGTAACCCGGGCCCCTACGAGCAGTACTTC; D: .; J: TRBJ2-7; size: .; V: TRBV6-5
CDR3: CASSATSPLHF; DNA: TGTGCCAGCAGTGCGACCTCACCCCTCCACTTT; D: .; J: TRBJ1-6; size: .; V: TRBV6-1
CDR3: CASSWSSGANVLTF; DNA: TGTGCCAGCAGCTGGTCGTCTGGGGCCAACGTCCTGACTTTC; D: .; J: TRBJ2-6; size: .; V: TRBV5-6
CDR3: CASSSTGFSGANVLTF; DNA: TGCGCCAGCAGCTCGACAGGGTTCTCTGGGGCCAACGTCCTGACTTTC; D: TRBD1; J: TRBJ2-6; size: .; V: TRBV5-1